This T cell receptor (beta chain) was obtained from a study of beta chain features in type 1 diabetes. The length of the CDR3 is 11 residues. Germline CDR1 is GTSNPN and CDR2 is SVGIG (reference sequence). Unmatched junction bases numbered 3, after V lost 7 bases and J lost 6 bases. All of the isolated RNA was reverse transcribed, so expressed TCRB transcripts were sequenced. Repertoires were generated with immunoSEQ multiplex PCR, while TCRdb's copy carries only in-frame clones and drops some. The sample holds approximately 400,000 clones; around 16% are singletons and the top ten take more than 0.015%.

Sequenced material: naive CD4+ T cells from blood. This sequence joins TRBV30 and TRBJ2-4, with 7 bases matching TRBD1. The TCR originated in a young woman in good health. The CDR3 nucleotides are TGTGCCTTGGACAGGATAAACATTCAGTACTTC. Translating it yields CALDRINIQYF.